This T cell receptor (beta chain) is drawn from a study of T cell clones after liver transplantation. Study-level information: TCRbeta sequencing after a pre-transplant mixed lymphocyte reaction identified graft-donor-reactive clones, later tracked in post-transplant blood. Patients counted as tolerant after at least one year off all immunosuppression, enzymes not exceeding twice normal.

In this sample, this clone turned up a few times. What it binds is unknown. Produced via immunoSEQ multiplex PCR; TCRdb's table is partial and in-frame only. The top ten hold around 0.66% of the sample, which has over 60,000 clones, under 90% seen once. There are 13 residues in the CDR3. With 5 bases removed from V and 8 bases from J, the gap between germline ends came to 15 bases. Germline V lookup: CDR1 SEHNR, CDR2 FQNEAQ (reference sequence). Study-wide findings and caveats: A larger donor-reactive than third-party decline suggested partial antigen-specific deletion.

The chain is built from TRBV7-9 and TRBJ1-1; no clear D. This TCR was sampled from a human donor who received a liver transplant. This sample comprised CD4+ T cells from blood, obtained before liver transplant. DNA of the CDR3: TGTGCCAGCAGCGTAAGTGCGTCCTCCGAAGCTTTCTTT. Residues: CASSVSASSEAFF.